This paragraph reports one TCR beta chain. The antigen is unknown. The entry originates in a study of shared clonotypes between healthy human individuals. Turning to the study itself: The donor group consisted of two women and three men, aged 18 to 49. Per donor, CD8 memory used one plate, CD8 naive used two, CD4 memory used three and CD4 naive used three. Study-wide points: Researchers sampled blood only, noting tissue repertoires likely differ.

This table comes from immunoSEQ multiplex PCR, and its TCRdb copy is limited to in-frame clones, with some not included. The sample consists of about 1,800,000 clones, less than 95% of them appearing once. CD8 cells regarded as naive lacked CD45RO, were positively chosen for CCR7, and omitted terminally differentiated effector memory CD45RA+ cells. Germline CDR1 SGHDT, CDR2 YYEEEE. The CDR3 contains 12 residues. Trimming stripped 2 bases from V and 4 bases from J, with 3 bases between. Sequenced input: naive CD8+ T cells sorted from blood. This TCR was sampled from a man aged 18 to 35 in good health. V is TRBV5-6 and J is TRBJ1-4; D is ambiguous. The CDR3 DNA follows: TGTGCCAGCAGCTTCTTTAATGAAAAACTGTTTTTT. Its translation: CASSFFNEKLFF. Variable domain in full (rest from reference TRBV5-6 and TRBJ1-4): DAGVTQSPTHLIKTRGQQVTLRCSPKSGHDTVSWYQQALGQGPQFIFQYYEEEERQRGNFPDRFSGHQFPNYSSELNVNALLLGDSALYLCASSFFNEKLFFGSGTQLSVL.